A selection of T cell receptor beta chains follows, all from one sample in a study of regulatory T cells in long-lasting Graves disease. TCRdb re-called the multiplex PCR reads through MiXCR, storing one row per CDR3 protein. This repertoire shows approximately 440,000 distinct CDR3 sequences, around 24% found once; its top ten account for about 26%. The sample in question was peripheral blood mononuclear cells (PBMCs), obtained when the disease was refractory, from a patient treated with antithyroid drugs. The source of these receptors is a female donor with Graves disease. Both conserved end residues are part of each CDR3. Fields, in order: D gene, CDR3 length, clone size, V gene, J gene, CDR3 protein, CDR3 DNA. The D gene is left open where the match is weak. Not every row has a clone size; where given, it reads once, few, many or a size class.

d_gene: .
len: 11
abundance: .
v_gene: TRBV10-3
j_gene: TRBJ2-7
CDR3aa: CAISESDEQYF
CDR3nt: TGTGCCATCAGTGAGTCAGACGAGCAGTACTTC

d_gene: TRBD1
len: 14
abundance: .
v_gene: TRBV6-5
j_gene: TRBJ2-4
CDR3aa: CASSYQGVFSIQYF
CDR3nt: TGTGCCAGCAGTTACCAGGGGGTTTTCTCCATTCAGTACTTC

d_gene: .
len: 13
abundance: many
v_gene: TRBV28
j_gene: TRBJ1-2
CDR3aa: CASGGNLVVGYTF
CDR3nt: TGTGCCAGCGGGGGTAATCTGGTAGTGGGCTACACCTTC

d_gene: .
len: 14
abundance: many
v_gene: TRBV2
j_gene: TRBJ1-5
CDR3aa: CASIGERGNQPQHF
CDR3nt: TGTGCCAGCATCGGAGAGCGTGGCAATCAGCCCCAGCATTTT

d_gene: .
len: 15
abundance: .
v_gene: TRBV7-2
j_gene: TRBJ1-5
CDR3aa: CASSQYSGANQPQHF
CDR3nt: TGTGCCAGCAGCCAATACAGTGGGGCCAATCAGCCCCAGCATTTT

d_gene: .
len: 13
abundance: many
v_gene: TRBV12-3/TRBV12-4
j_gene: TRBJ2-4
CDR3aa: CASSLDYKNIQYF
CDR3nt: TGTGCCAGCAGTTTAGACTACAAAAACATTCAGTACTTC

d_gene: .
len: 15
abundance: few
v_gene: TRBV7-7
j_gene: TRBJ2-7
CDR3aa: CASSLEGTQDYEQYF
CDR3nt: TGTGCTAGCAGCTTAGAGGGGACGCAGGACTACGAGCAGTACTTC

d_gene: TRBD2
len: 17
abundance: .
v_gene: TRBV29-1
j_gene: TRBJ2-4
CDR3aa: CSAQRLAGGKAKNIQYF
CDR3nt: TGCAGCGCCCAGAGACTAGCGGGAGGGAAAGCCAAAAACATTCAGTACTTC

d_gene: .
len: 15
abundance: many
v_gene: TRBV7-2
j_gene: TRBJ2-1
CDR3aa: CASSLWQGGHNEQFF
CDR3nt: TGTGCCAGCAGCTTATGGCAGGGGGGACACAATGAGCAGTTCTTC

d_gene: TRBD1
len: 14
abundance: .
v_gene: TRBV5-1
j_gene: TRBJ1-2
CDR3aa: CASSAQGLLYGYTF
CDR3nt: TGCGCCAGCAGCGCACAGGGGCTCCTCTATGGCTACACCTTC

d_gene: TRBD2
len: 15
abundance: few
v_gene: TRBV10-3
j_gene: TRBJ2-5
CDR3aa: CAISEGGEGGETQYF
CDR3nt: TGTGCCATCAGTGAAGGCGGGGAGGGAGGGGAGACCCAGTACTTC

d_gene: .
len: 14
abundance: .
v_gene: TRBV29-1
j_gene: TRBJ2-5
CDR3aa: CSVVLDHLGETQYF
CDR3nt: TGCAGCGTTGTCTTGGACCACCTCGGGGAGACCCAGTACTTC

d_gene: .
len: 18
abundance: few
v_gene: TRBV20-1
j_gene: TRBJ1-1
CDR3aa: CSARDFTVGWSMNTEAFF
CDR3nt: TGCAGTGCTAGAGATTTTACAGTCGGCTGGAGTATGAACACTGAAGCTTTCTTT

d_gene: .
len: 13
abundance: many
v_gene: TRBV6-1
j_gene: TRBJ2-5
CDR3aa: CATTDRSQETQYF
CDR3nt: TGTGCCACCACAGACAGGTCCCAAGAGACCCAGTACTTC

d_gene: .
len: 16
abundance: .
v_gene: TRBV7-2
j_gene: TRBJ2-1
CDR3aa: CASSLLGGLPYNEQFF
CDR3nt: TGTGCCAGCAGCTTATTGGGGGGCCTACCGTACAATGAGCAGTTCTTC

d_gene: TRBD2
len: 15
abundance: few
v_gene: TRBV5-1
j_gene: TRBJ2-7
CDR3aa: CASSGTSGSIDEQYF
CDR3nt: TGCGCCAGCAGCGGGACTAGCGGGAGTATCGACGAGCAGTACTTC

d_gene: TRBD2
len: 16
abundance: many
v_gene: TRBV29-1
j_gene: TRBJ2-2
CDR3aa: CSVERTGTSGTGELFF
CDR3nt: TGCAGCGTTGAAAGAACCGGGACTAGCGGGACCGGGGAGCTGTTTTTT

d_gene: .
len: 15
abundance: few
v_gene: TRBV5-1
j_gene: TRBJ2-7
CDR3aa: CASSLKTSRDYEQYF
CDR3nt: TGCGCCAGCAGCCTAAAAACCTCAAGGGACTACGAGCAGTACTTC

d_gene: TRBD2
len: 15
abundance: .
v_gene: TRBV7-2
j_gene: TRBJ2-3
CDR3aa: CASSSGTSGSDTQYF
CDR3nt: TGTGCCAGCAGCAGCGGGACTAGCGGGTCTGATACGCAGTATTTT

d_gene: .
len: 14
abundance: few
v_gene: TRBV28
j_gene: TRBJ2-7
CDR3aa: CASRGTETSYEQYF
CDR3nt: TGTGCCAGCAGGGGGACGGAAACCTCCTACGAGCAGTACTTC

d_gene: .
len: 12
abundance: many
v_gene: TRBV30
j_gene: TRBJ1-2
CDR3aa: CAWKTGIYGYTF
CDR3nt: TGTGCCTGGAAGACAGGAATCTATGGCTACACCTTC

d_gene: .
len: 14
abundance: .
v_gene: TRBV5-1
j_gene: TRBJ2-5
CDR3aa: CASSLDRIPETQYF
CDR3nt: TGCGCCAGCAGCTTAGACAGGATCCCAGAGACCCAGTACTTC

d_gene: TRBD1
len: 14
abundance: few
v_gene: TRBV5-1
j_gene: TRBJ1-2
CDR3aa: CASTYTQGGYGYTF
CDR3nt: TGCGCCAGCACCTATACCCAGGGGGGCTATGGCTACACCTTC

d_gene: .
len: 14
abundance: few
v_gene: TRBV20-1
j_gene: TRBJ2-7
CDR3aa: CSARDPGVSYEQYF
CDR3nt: TGCAGTGCTAGAGACCCCGGGGTGTCCTACGAGCAGTACTTC

d_gene: .
len: 13
abundance: .
v_gene: TRBV2
j_gene: TRBJ2-2
CDR3aa: CASRGSNTGELFF
CDR3nt: TGTGCCAGCCGCGGGTCGAACACCGGGGAGCTGTTTTTT

d_gene: TRBD2
len: 15
abundance: .
v_gene: TRBV7-2
j_gene: TRBJ2-7
CDR3aa: CASSLYLAGGPEQYF
CDR3nt: TGTGCCAGCAGCTTATATTTAGCGGGAGGGCCCGAGCAGTACTTC

d_gene: TRBD1
len: 14
abundance: .
v_gene: TRBV7-9
j_gene: TRBJ2-7
CDR3aa: CASSPRQGWNEQYF
CDR3nt: TGTGCCAGCAGCCCACGACAGGGTTGGAACGAGCAGTACTTC

d_gene: .
len: 14
abundance: .
v_gene: TRBV10-3
j_gene: TRBJ1-1
CDR3aa: CAITSTAQDTEAFF
CDR3nt: TGTGCCATCACCTCGACAGCCCAGGACACTGAAGCTTTCTTT

d_gene: TRBD2
len: 18
abundance: many
v_gene: TRBV5-1
j_gene: TRBJ2-7
CDR3aa: CASSLALAASGKFYEQYF
CDR3nt: TGCGCCAGCAGCTTGGCCTTGGCGGCTAGCGGAAAGTTCTACGAGCAGTACTTC

d_gene: TRBD1
len: 15
abundance: few
v_gene: TRBV12-3/TRBV12-4
j_gene: TRBJ2-1
CDR3aa: CASTAGGANYNEQFF
CDR3nt: TGTGCCAGCACTGCAGGGGGCGCGAATTACAATGAGCAGTTCTTC

d_gene: TRBD2
len: 15
abundance: once
v_gene: TRBV19
j_gene: TRBJ2-7
CDR3aa: CASSILGGRINEQYF
CDR3nt: TGTGCCAGTAGTATTCTCGGCGGGAGGATAAACGAGCAGTACTTC

d_gene: .
len: 13
abundance: .
v_gene: TRBV7-3
j_gene: TRBJ1-6
CDR3aa: CASSLRASHPLHF
CDR3nt: TGTGCCAGCAGCTTAAGGGCGAGCCATCCCCTCCACTTT

d_gene: TRBD2
len: 18
abundance: many
v_gene: TRBV20-1
j_gene: TRBJ2-2
CDR3aa: CSARVGAGGPSIPGELFF
CDR3nt: TGCAGTGCTAGAGTCGGGGCGGGAGGTCCGAGTATTCCCGGGGAGCTGTTTTTT

d_gene: .
len: 13
abundance: many
v_gene: TRBV12-3/TRBV12-4
j_gene: TRBJ2-2
CDR3aa: CASSWKGVGELFF
CDR3nt: TGTGCCAGCAGTTGGAAGGGAGTCGGGGAGCTGTTTTTT

d_gene: TRBD1
len: 13
abundance: few
v_gene: TRBV28
j_gene: TRBJ1-4
CDR3aa: CASRGTAGEKLFF
CDR3nt: TGTGCCAGCCGAGGGACAGCCGGAGAAAAACTGTTTTTT

d_gene: .
len: 14
abundance: few
v_gene: TRBV24-1
j_gene: TRBJ2-3
CDR3aa: CATSDLGGTDTQYF
CDR3nt: TGTGCCACCAGTGATTTAGGCGGGACAGATACGCAGTATTTT

d_gene: TRBD1
len: 14
abundance: many
v_gene: TRBV7-2
j_gene: TRBJ1-2
CDR3aa: CASSLRFTGGGYTF
CDR3nt: TGTGCCAGCAGCCTCCGGTTCACAGGGGGTGGCTACACCTTC

d_gene: .
len: 15
abundance: many
v_gene: TRBV6-1
j_gene: TRBJ1-5
CDR3aa: CASSEFQLSNQPQHF
CDR3nt: TGTGCCAGCAGTGAATTTCAGCTTAGCAATCAGCCCCAGCATTTT

d_gene: .
len: 14
abundance: few
v_gene: TRBV7-6
j_gene: TRBJ2-1
CDR3aa: CASSLVAKNNEQFF
CDR3nt: TGTGCCAGCAGCTTAGTAGCGAAAAACAATGAGCAGTTCTTC

d_gene: TRBD1
len: 15
abundance: many
v_gene: TRBV18
j_gene: TRBJ1-2
CDR3aa: CASSPSGTGVYGYTF
CDR3nt: TGTGCCAGCTCACCTTCCGGGACAGGAGTCTATGGCTACACCTTC

d_gene: TRBD2
len: 16
abundance: .
v_gene: TRBV7-9
j_gene: TRBJ2-7
CDR3aa: CASSLMRGTSSYEQYF
CDR3nt: TGTGCCAGCAGCTTAATGCGGGGGACTAGCTCCTACGAGCAGTACTTC

d_gene: .
len: 14
abundance: .
v_gene: TRBV7-9
j_gene: TRBJ1-2
CDR3aa: CASSHTTDYYGYTF
CDR3nt: TGTGCCAGCAGTCACACGACGGACTACTATGGCTACACCTTC

d_gene: .
len: 14
abundance: few
v_gene: TRBV7-2
j_gene: TRBJ2-5
CDR3aa: CASSLDGAGETQYF
CDR3nt: TGTGCCAGCAGCTTAGATGGGGCGGGAGAGACCCAGTACTTC

d_gene: TRBD1
len: 14
abundance: .
v_gene: TRBV6-2/TRBV6-3
j_gene: TRBJ2-7
CDR3aa: CASRPGTGVNEQYF
CDR3nt: TGTGCCAGCAGACCCGGGACAGGGGTCAACGAGCAGTACTTC

d_gene: TRBD1
len: 13
abundance: .
v_gene: TRBV11-2
j_gene: TRBJ2-2
CDR3aa: CASSWTGSGELFF
CDR3nt: TGTGCCAGCAGCTGGACAGGTTCCGGGGAGCTGTTTTTT

d_gene: .
len: 16
abundance: .
v_gene: TRBV6-1
j_gene: TRBJ2-3
CDR3aa: CASSIGPISSTDTQYF
CDR3nt: TGTGCCAGCAGTATTGGACCCATCTCTAGCACAGATACGCAGTATTTT

d_gene: .
len: 14
abundance: few
v_gene: TRBV30
j_gene: TRBJ1-1
CDR3aa: CAWSLGTGNTEAFF
CDR3nt: TGTGCCTGGAGTTTGGGTACGGGTAACACTGAAGCTTTCTTT

d_gene: .
len: 15
abundance: .
v_gene: TRBV30
j_gene: TRBJ2-1
CDR3aa: CAWSPPERDYNEQFF
CDR3nt: TGTGCCTGGAGTCCTCCGGAGAGAGACTACAATGAGCAGTTCTTC

d_gene: .
len: 13
abundance: few
v_gene: TRBV15
j_gene: TRBJ2-7
CDR3aa: CATSREEEYEQYF
CDR3nt: TGTGCCACCAGCAGAGAGGAGGAGTACGAGCAGTACTTC

d_gene: .
len: 16
abundance: few
v_gene: TRBV19
j_gene: TRBJ1-1
CDR3aa: CASSWGTAVQGTEAFF
CDR3nt: TGTGCCAGTAGTTGGGGTACAGCCGTCCAGGGGACTGAAGCTTTCTTT

d_gene: .
len: 14
abundance: many
v_gene: TRBV3-1
j_gene: TRBJ1-5
CDR3aa: CASSPREGNQPQHF
CDR3nt: TGTGCCAGCAGCCCCAGGGAGGGAAATCAGCCCCAGCATTTT

d_gene: .
len: 13
abundance: many
v_gene: TRBV29-1
j_gene: TRBJ1-1
CDR3aa: CSVKWVWSTEAFF
CDR3nt: TGCAGCGTGAAATGGGTGTGGTCCACTGAAGCTTTCTTT

d_gene: TRBD1
len: 15
abundance: .
v_gene: TRBV7-9
j_gene: TRBJ2-7
CDR3aa: CASSNFGTGEYEQYF
CDR3nt: TGTGCCAGCAGCAACTTCGGGACAGGGGAATACGAGCAGTACTTC

d_gene: .
len: 15
abundance: few
v_gene: TRBV9
j_gene: TRBJ2-3
CDR3aa: CASSVRAQRADTQYF
CDR3nt: TGTGCCAGCAGCGTTCGGGCCCAAAGAGCAGATACGCAGTATTTT

d_gene: .
len: 14
abundance: many
v_gene: TRBV20-1
j_gene: TRBJ2-2
CDR3aa: CSATLAPGTGELFF
CDR3nt: TGCAGTGCTACCCTCGCTCCGGGTACCGGGGAGCTGTTTTTT

d_gene: .
len: 11
abundance: .
v_gene: TRBV3-1
j_gene: TRBJ2-1
CDR3aa: CASSQDLGQFF
CDR3nt: TGTGCCAGCAGCCAAGATTTGGGGCAGTTCTTC

d_gene: .
len: 19
abundance: many
v_gene: TRBV24-1
j_gene: TRBJ1-2
CDR3aa: CATSDLVRRMGHLGDGYTF
CDR3nt: TGTGCCACCAGTGATTTAGTTCGCCGGATGGGACATCTGGGCGATGGCTACACCTTC

d_gene: .
len: 13
abundance: many
v_gene: TRBV27
j_gene: TRBJ2-7
CDR3aa: CASSPTGHYEQYF
CDR3nt: TGTGCCAGCAGTCCTACGGGACACTACGAGCAGTACTTC